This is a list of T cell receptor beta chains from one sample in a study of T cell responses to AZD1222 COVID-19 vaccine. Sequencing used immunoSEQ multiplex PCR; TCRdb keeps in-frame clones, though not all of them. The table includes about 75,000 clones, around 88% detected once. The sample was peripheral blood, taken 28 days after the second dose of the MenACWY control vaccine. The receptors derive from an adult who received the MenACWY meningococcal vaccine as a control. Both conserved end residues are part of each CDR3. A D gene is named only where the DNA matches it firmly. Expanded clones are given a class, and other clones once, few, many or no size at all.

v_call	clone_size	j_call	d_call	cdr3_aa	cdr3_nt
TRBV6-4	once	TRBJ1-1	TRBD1	CASSARQGTEAFF	TGTGCCAGCAGTGCCCGACAGGGTACTGAAGCTTTCTTT
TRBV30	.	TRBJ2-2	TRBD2	CAWGPKRGGTGELFF	TGTGCCTGGGGCCCGAAGCGGGGGGGCACGGGGGAGCTGTTTTTT
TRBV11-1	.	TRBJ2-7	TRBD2	CASSSRTSGASYEQYF	TGTGCCAGCAGCTCCCGAACTAGCGGGGCCTCCTACGAGCAGTACTTC
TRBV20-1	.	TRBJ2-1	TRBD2	CSASSGVAVFF	TGCAGTGCTAGTAGCGGGGTAGCGGTGTTCTTC
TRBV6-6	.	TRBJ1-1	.	CASSQDKNTEAFF	TGTGCCAGCAGTCAAGACAAGAACACTGAAGCTTTCTTT
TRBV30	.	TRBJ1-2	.	CAWSDHRGYTF	TGTGCCTGGAGTGACCACCGCGGCTACACCTTC
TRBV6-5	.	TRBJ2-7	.	CASGNTYEQYF	TGTGCCTCCGGGAACACCTACGAGCAGTACTTC
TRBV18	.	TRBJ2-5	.	CASSPREDRETQYF	TGTGCCAGCTCACCACGCGAGGACCGTGAGACCCAGTACTTC
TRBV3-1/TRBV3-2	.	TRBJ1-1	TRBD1	CASSQGDRGHTEAFF	TGTGCCAGCAGCCAAGGGGACAGGGGGCATACTGAAGCTTTCTTT
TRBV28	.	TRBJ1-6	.	CASSRDNGVSSPLHF	TGTGCCAGCAGTCGGGATAACGGGGTTTCTTCACCCCTCCACTTT
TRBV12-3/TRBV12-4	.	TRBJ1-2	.	CASSLYGNDGYTF	TGTGCCAGCAGTTTATACGGAAATGATGGCTACACCTTC
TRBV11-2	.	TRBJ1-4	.	CASSLQAGVEKLFF	TGTGCCAGCAGCTTACAAGCCGGAGTGGAAAAACTGTTTTTT
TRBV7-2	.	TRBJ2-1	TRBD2	CASSSTSGQLTYEQFF	TGTGCCAGCAGCTCGACTAGCGGGCAACTCACATATGAGCAGTTCTTC
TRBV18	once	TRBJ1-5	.	CASSPGQGLSNNVPQHF	TGTGCCAGCTCACCAGGGCAGGGCTTATCCAATAATGTGCCCCAGCATTTT
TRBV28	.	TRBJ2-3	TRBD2	CASRGGLPTDTQYF	TGTGCCAGCCGGGGAGGGCTTCCCACAGATACGCAGTATTTT
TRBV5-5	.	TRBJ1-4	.	CASSPRGDDEKLFF	TGTGCCAGCAGCCCAAGGGGAGATGATGAAAAACTGTTTTTT
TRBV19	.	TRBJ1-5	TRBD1	CASSIQQGNQPQHF	TGTGCCAGTAGTATTCAACAGGGGAATCAGCCCCAGCATTTT
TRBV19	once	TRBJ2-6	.	CASAGQSPFSGANVLTF	TGTGCCAGTGCAGGACAGTCCCCGTTCTCTGGGGCCAACGTCCTGACTTTC
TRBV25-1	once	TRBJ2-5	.	CASSVHKETQYF	TGTGCCAGCAGTGTTCACAAGGAGACCCAGTACTTC
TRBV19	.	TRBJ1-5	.	CASRGGFTYQPQHF	TGTGCCAGTCGGGGGGGTTTCACGTATCAGCCCCAGCATTTT
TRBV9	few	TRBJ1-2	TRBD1	CASSVQGAANYGYTF	TGTGCCAGCAGCGTACAGGGGGCAGCTAACTATGGCTACACCTTC
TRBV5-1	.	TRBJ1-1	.	CASSEQGMGTEAFF	TGCGCCAGCAGCGAGCAGGGAATGGGCACTGAAGCTTTCTTT
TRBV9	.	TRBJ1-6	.	CASSADAVERSPLHF	TGTGCCAGCAGCGCGGACGCTGTCGAAAGGTCACCCCTCCACTTT
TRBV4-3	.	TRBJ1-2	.	CASSQEASLGGAGGYTF	TGCGCCAGCAGCCAAGAGGCTTCCCTCGGGGGGGCCGGTGGCTACACCTTC
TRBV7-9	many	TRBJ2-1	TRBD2	CASTHLGLAGYNEQFF	TGTGCCAGCACCCACCTAGGACTAGCGGGGTACAATGAGCAGTTCTTC
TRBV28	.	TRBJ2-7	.	CASSSPVRKGLEQYF	TGTGCCAGCAGTTCCCCCGTTCGCAAAGGGCTCGAGCAGTACTTC
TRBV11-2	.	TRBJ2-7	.	CASSATRAAYEQYF	TGTGCCAGCAGCGCCACTAGAGCCGCCTACGAGCAGTACTTC
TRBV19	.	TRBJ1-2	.	CASTSLGDPLNYGYTF	TGTGCCAGTACCTCCCTAGGGGACCCCCTTAACTATGGCTACACCTTC
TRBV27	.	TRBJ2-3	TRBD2	CASRSGASTDTQYF	TGTGCCAGCCGGAGCGGGGCAAGCACAGATACGCAGTATTTT
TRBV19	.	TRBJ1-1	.	CASRVQLNTEAFF	TGTGCCAGTAGAGTACAACTGAACACTGAAGCTTTCTTT
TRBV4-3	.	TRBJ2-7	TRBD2	CASSRELAGAYEQYF	TGCGCCAGCAGCCGAGAACTAGCGGGGGCCTACGAGCAGTACTTC
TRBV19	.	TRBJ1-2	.	CASRYQGGNYGYTF	TGTGCCAGTAGGTACCAGGGAGGCAACTATGGCTACACCTTC
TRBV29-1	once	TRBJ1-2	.	CSASGGARNVGYTF	TGCAGCGCATCGGGCGGGGCCCGCAACGTCGGCTACACCTTC
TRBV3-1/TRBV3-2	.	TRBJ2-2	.	CASSQKARTGELFF	TGTGCCAGCAGCCAAAAGGCGAGGACCGGGGAGCTGTTTTTT
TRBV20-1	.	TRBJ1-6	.	CSASRTVYNSPLHF	TGCAGTGCTAGTAGGACAGTTTATAATTCACCCCTCCACTTT
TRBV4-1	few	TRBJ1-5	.	CASSQRQAQGQPQHF	TGCGCCAGCAGCCAACGGCAGGCACAGGGTCAGCCCCAGCATTTT
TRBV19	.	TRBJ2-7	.	CASKKETDFYEQYF	TGTGCCAGCAAGAAGGAGACAGACTTCTACGAGCAGTACTTC
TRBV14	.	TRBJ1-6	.	CASSQDLPGRNSPLHF	TGTGCCAGCAGCCAAGATCTGCCAGGGAGGAATTCACCCCTCCACTTT
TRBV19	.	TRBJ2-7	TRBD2	CASSDLAGSYEQYF	TGTGCCAGTAGTGATTTAGCGGGGAGCTACGAGCAGTACTTC
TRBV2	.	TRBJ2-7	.	CASSEALLRSLEQYF	TGTGCCAGCAGTGAAGCGCTTCTGAGATCTCTCGAGCAGTACTTC
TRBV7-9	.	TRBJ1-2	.	CASSQDGNYGYTF	TGTGCCAGCAGCCAAGACGGTAACTATGGCTACACCTTC
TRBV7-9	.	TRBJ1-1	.	CASSLFGTGGTEAFF	TGTGCCAGCAGCTTATTCGGGACGGGGGGCACTGAAGCTTTCTTT
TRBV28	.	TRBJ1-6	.	CASSPSFSSSYNSPLHF	TGTGCCAGCAGTCCCTCCTTCTCCAGCTCCTATAATTCACCCCTCCACTTT
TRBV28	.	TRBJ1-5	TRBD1	CATKTGGVGNQPQHF	TGTGCCACCAAGACAGGGGGCGTTGGCAATCAGCCCCAGCATTTT
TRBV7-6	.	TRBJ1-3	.	CASTQDTSGNTIYF	TGTGCCAGTACCCAGGATACCTCTGGAAACACCATATATTTT
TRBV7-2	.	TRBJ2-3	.	CASSFTGMDTQYF	TGTGCCAGCAGCTTTACAGGGATGGATACGCAGTATTTT
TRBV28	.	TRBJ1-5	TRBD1	CASSNLGGSNQPQHF	TGTGCCAGCAGTAACCTAGGGGGCTCCAATCAGCCCCAGCATTTT
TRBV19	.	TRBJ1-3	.	CASQKMSSGNTIYF	TGTGCCAGCCAGAAGATGAGCTCTGGAAACACCATATATTTT